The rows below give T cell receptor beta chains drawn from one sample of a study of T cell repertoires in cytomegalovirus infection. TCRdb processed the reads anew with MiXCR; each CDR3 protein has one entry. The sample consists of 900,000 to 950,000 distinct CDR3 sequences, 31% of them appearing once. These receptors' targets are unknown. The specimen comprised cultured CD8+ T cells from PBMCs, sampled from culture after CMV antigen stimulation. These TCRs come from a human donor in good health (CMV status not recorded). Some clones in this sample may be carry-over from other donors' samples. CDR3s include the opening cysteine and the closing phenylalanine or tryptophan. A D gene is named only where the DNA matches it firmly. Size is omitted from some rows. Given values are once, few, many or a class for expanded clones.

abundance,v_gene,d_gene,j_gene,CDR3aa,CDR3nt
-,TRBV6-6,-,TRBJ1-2,CASSYSSGTPSFAQDGYTF,TGTGCCAGCAGTTACTCATCAGGGACACCCTCGTTTGCACAAGATGGCTACACCTTC
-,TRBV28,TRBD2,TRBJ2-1,CASSWMASGGPQSSYNEQFF,TGTGCCAGCAGTTGGATGGCAAGCGGGGGGCCCCAGAGCTCCTACAATGAGCAGTTCTTC
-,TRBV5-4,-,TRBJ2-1,CASSLYSPNEQFF,TGTGCCAGCAGCTTGTACAGCCCAAATGAGCAGTTCTTC
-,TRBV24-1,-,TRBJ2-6,CATSVRTVSGANVLTF,TGTGCCACCAGTGTCCGGACAGTCTCTGGGGCCAACGTCCTGACTTTC
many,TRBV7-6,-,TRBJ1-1,CASSPRTVNTEAFF,TGTGCCAGCAGCCCTAGGACGGTGAACACTGAAGCTTTCTTT
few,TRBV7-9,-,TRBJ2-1,CASSSETGYNEQFF,TGTGCCAGCAGCTCCGAGACAGGTTACAATGAGCAGTTCTTC
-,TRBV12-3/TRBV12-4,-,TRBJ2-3,CASSFRLYSRPTDTQYF,TGTGCCAGCAGTTTTCGTCTCTACTCACGCCCCACAGATACGCAGTATTTT
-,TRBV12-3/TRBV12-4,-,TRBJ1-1,CASSLTPGRVNTEAFF,TGTGCCAGCAGTTTAACACCGGGTCGGGTGAACACTGAAGCTTTCTTT
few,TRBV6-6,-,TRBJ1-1,CASSTSGQMNTEAFF,TGTGCCAGCAGTACCTCCGGGCAGATGAACACTGAAGCTTTCTTT
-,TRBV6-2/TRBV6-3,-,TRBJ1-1,CASSYSPSWQVNTEAFF,TGTGCCAGCAGTTACTCTCCCTCCTGGCAGGTGAACACTGAAGCTTTCTTT
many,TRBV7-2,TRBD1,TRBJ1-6,CASSLRPVGQYSPLHF,TGTGCCAGCAGCTTACGTCCCGTGGGACAGTATTCACCCCTCCACTTT
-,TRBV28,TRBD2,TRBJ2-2,CANSFSPSGLGELFF,TGTGCCAACAGTTTTAGCCCTAGCGGGTTAGGGGAGCTGTTTTTT
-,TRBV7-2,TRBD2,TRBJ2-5,CASSPGLAGGQKETQYF,TGTGCCAGCAGCCCTGGACTAGCGGGGGGGCAAAAAGAGACCCAGTACTTC
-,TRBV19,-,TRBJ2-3,CATRQEWADTQYF,TGTGCCACCCGACAGGAGTGGGCAGATACGCAGTATTTT
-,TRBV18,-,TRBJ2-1,CASQGDGYNVQFF,TGTGCCAGCCAAGGGGACGGGTACAATGTGCAGTTCTTC
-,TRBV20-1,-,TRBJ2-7,CSARDSTESSYEQYF,TGCAGTGCTAGAGATTCGACAGAGAGCTCCTACGAGCAGTACTTC
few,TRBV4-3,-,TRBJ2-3,CASSQGSGGVTDTQYF,TGCGCCAGCAGCCAAGGTTCAGGGGGGGTCACAGATACGCAGTATTTT
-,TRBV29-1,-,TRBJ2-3,CSVEDRGDTDTQYF,TGCAGCGTTGAAGATCGCGGGGACACAGATACGCAGTATTTT
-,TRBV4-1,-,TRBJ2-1,CASSRNPGSYNEQFF,TGCGCCAGCAGCCGAAACCCGGGGAGTTACAATGAGCAGTTCTTC